This entry concerns a single T cell receptor beta chain. This sample is part of a study of monozygotic twins with inflammatory bowel disease. TCRdb reprocessed the 5' RACE reads and reports one entry per CDR3 protein, with no DNA. This table lists roughly 100,000 distinct CDR3 sequences. The CDR3 has 14 amino acids. The germline V gene encodes CDR1 MNHNS and CDR2 SASEGT. Sequenced material: blood. The receptor comes from a human donor with ulcerative colitis or Crohn's disease, or a healthy co-twin of an affected twin (not recorded which). This sequence joins TRBV6-1 and TRBJ2-7; TCRdb indicates TRBD1, and absent DNA this call remains unverified. The chain's CDR3 is CASTRGGLSYEQYF.